This T cell receptor (beta chain) was sequenced during a study of T cell repertoires in cytomegalovirus infection. In the study overall: Both a matching HLA type and CMV infection were indicated by public TCR beta signatures. Study results and limitations: Dominant in the ex vivo response were TCR beta clonotypes restricted by HLA-C and specific for CMV. People with CMV and the relevant HLA were identified by cumulative public TCR beta family frequency.

This clonotype is a singleton in its sample. No antigen is known for it. Germline-derived CDR1 and CDR2 are MNHNY and SVGAGI (reference sequence). Trimming pared 8 bases from V and 2 bases from J, leaving 9 bases between. The CDR3 extends over 12 amino acids. TCRdb redid the calling of the reads with MiXCR, one entry per CDR3 protein. The top ten hold less than 9.5% of the sample, which has 630,000 or so distinct CDR3 sequences, approximately 24% seen once. The sequenced sample consisted of CD8+ T cells from PBMCs. This receptor was identified in a human donor in good health (CMV status not recorded). Some clones in this sample may be carry-over from other donors' samples. The chain links TRBV6-6 to TRBJ2-5; D is ambiguous. CDR3 region: CASRSEQETQYF. The CDR3 nucleotides read TGTGCCAGCCGGTCGGAGCAAGAGACCCAGTACTTC.